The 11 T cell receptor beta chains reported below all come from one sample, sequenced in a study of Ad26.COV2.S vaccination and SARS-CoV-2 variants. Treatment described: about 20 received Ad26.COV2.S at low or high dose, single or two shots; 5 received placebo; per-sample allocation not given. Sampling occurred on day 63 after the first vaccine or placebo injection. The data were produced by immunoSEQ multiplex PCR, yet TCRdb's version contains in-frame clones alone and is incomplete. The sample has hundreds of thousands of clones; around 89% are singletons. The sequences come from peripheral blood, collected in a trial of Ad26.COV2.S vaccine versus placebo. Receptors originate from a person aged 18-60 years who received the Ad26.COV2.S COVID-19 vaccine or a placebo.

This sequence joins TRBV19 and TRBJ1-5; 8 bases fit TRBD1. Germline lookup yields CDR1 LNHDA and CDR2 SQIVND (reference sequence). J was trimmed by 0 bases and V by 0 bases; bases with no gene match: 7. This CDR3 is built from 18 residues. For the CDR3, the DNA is TGTGCCAGTAGTATAGATGGGACAGGAGACTTTAGCAATCAGCCCCAGCATTTT. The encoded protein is CASSIDGTGDFSNQPQHF.

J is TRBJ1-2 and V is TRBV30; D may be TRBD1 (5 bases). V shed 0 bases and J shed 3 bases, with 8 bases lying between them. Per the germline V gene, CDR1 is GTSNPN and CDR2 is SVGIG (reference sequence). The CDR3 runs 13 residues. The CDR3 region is CAWSVGPHYGYTF. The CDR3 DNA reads TGTGCCTGGAGTGTGGGGCCCCACTATGGCTACACCTTC.

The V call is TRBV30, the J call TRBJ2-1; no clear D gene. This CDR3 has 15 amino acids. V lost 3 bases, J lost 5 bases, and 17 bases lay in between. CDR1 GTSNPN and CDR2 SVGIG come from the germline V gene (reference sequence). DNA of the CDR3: TGTGCCTGGAGCTTCAACCTGGGCAGGAACAATGAGCAGTTCTTC. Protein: CAWSFNLGRNNEQFF.

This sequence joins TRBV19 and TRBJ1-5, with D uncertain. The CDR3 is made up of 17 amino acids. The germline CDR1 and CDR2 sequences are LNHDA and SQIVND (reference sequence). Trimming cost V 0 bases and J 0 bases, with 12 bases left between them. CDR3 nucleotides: TGTGCCAGTAGTATAGAAGGGTGGCAATATAGCAATCAGCCCCAGCATTTT. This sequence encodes CASSIEGWQYSNQPQHF. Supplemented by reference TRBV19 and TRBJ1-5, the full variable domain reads DGGITQSPKYLFRKEGQNVTLSCEQNLNHDAMYWYRQDPGQGLRLIYYSQIVNDFQKGDIAEGYSVSREKKESFPLTVTSAQKNPTAFYLCASSIEGWQYSNQPQHFGDGTRLSIL.

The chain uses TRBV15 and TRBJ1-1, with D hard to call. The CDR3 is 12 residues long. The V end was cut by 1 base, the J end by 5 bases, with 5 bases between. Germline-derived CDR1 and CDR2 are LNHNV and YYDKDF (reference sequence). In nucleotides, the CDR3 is TGTGCCACCAGCAGAGGGGATACTGAAGCTTTCTTT. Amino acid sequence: CATSRGDTEAFF.

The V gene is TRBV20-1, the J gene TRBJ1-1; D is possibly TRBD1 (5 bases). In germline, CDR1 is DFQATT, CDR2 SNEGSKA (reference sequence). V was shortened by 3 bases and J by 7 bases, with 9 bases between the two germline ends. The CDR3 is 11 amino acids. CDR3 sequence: CSARKGLEAFF. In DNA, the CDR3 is TGCAGTGCTAGGAAGGGACTTGAAGCTTTCTTT.

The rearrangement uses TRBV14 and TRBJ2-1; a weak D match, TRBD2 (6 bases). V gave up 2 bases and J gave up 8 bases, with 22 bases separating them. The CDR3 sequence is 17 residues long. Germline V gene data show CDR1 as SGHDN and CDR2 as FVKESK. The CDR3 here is CASSQLLSGGTRDEQFF. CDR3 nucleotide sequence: TGTGCCAGCAGCCAACTATTATCCGGGGGAACTCGTGATGAGCAGTTCTTC.

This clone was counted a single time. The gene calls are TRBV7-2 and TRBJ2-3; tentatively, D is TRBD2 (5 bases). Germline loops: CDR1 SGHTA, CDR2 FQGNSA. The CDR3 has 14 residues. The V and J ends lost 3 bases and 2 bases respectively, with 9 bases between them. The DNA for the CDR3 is TGTGCCAGCAGCTTCGAGCGGCCCACAGATACGCAGTATTTT. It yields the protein CASSFERPTDTQYF.

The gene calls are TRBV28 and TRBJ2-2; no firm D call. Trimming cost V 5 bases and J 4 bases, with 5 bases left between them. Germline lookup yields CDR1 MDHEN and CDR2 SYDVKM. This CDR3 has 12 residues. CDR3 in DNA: TGTGCCAGCAGTCCCTCCACCGGGGAGCTGTTTTTT. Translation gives CASSPSTGELFF.

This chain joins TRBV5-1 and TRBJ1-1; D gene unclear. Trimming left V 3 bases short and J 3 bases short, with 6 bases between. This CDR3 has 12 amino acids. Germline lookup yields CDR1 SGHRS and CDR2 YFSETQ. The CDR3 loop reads CASSSYDTEAFF. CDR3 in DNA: TGCGCCAGCAGCTCCTACGACACTGAAGCTTTCTTT.

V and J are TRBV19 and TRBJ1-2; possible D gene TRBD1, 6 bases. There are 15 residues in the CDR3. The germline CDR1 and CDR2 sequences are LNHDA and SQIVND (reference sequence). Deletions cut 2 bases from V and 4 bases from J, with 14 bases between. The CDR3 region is CASSILGGEGYGYTF. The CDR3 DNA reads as TGTGCCAGTAGTATACTGGGGGGCGAGGGCTATGGCTACACCTTC.